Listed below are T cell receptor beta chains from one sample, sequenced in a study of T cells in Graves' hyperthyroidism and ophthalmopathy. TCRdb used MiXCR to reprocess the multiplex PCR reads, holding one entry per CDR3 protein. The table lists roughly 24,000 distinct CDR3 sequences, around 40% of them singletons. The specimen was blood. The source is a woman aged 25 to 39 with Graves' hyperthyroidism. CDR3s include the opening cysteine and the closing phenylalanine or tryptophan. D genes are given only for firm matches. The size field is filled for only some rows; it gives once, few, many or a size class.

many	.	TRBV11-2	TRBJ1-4	TGTGCCAGCAGCTTAGCCGAAGGGGGGATACTGTTTTTT	CASSLAEGGILFF
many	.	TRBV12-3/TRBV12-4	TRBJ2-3	TGTGCCAGCAGTTTGACCCTTAGGGATACGCAGTATTTT	CASSLTLRDTQYF
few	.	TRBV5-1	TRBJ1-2	TGCGCCAGCCGACGACAGGCCACCTCTGGAAACACCTTC	CASRRQATSGNTF
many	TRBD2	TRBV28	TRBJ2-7	TGTGCCACAGGGGATAGGCTAGCGGGCGACGAGCAGTACTTC	CATGDRLAGDEQYF
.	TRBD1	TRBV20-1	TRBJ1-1	TGCAGTGCGGACAGGGGGAGTGGAGCTGAAGCTTTCTTT	CSADRGSGAEAFF
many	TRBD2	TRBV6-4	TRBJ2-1	TGTGCCAGCAGTGAGCCTAGCGGGACAAATGAGCAGTTCTTC	CASSEPSGTNEQFF
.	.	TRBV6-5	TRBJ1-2	TGTGCCAGCAGTACCTACACCTTC	CASSTYTF
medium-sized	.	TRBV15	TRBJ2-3	TGTGCCACCAGCAGACCATTAACATCAGCGTCAAGGGATACGCAGTATTTT	CATSRPLTSASRDTQYF
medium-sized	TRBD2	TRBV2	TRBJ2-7	TGTGCCAGCACTAGCGGAGGCTACGAGCAGTACTTC	CASTSGGYEQYF
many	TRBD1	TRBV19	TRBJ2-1	TGTGCCAGTAGTATCCGACAGGGGGCAAATGACAATGAGCAGTTCTTC	CASSIRQGANDNEQFF
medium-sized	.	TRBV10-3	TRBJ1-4	TGTGCCATCAGTGAGTTTCCAGGGATCAGGAATGAAAAACTGTTTTTT	CAISEFPGIRNEKLFF
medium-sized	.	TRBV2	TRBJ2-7	TGTGCCAGCAAGGAGTGGCTTTCTGGGATTGTCCTCGTCTACGAGCAGTACTTC	CASKEWLSGIVLVYEQYF
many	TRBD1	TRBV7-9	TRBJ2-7	TGTGCCAGCAGCCCCCCTGTGGGACAGCCAACTTTAAGGGGGCAGTACTTC	CASSPPVGQPTLRGQYF
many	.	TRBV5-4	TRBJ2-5	TGTGCCAGCAATAGGGGGAGAGGTGGAGAGACCCAGTACTTC	CASNRGRGGETQYF
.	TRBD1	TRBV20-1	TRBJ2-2	TGCAGTGCACTCCAGGGGGCGAATGGGGAGCTGTTTTTT	CSALQGANGELFF
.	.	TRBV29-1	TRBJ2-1	TGCAGCGTTGAGGGCAGCTCCTACAATGAGCAGTTCTTC	CSVEGSSYNEQFF
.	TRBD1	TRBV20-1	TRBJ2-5	TGCAGTGCCCAGACAGGGCGTCAAGAGACCCAGTACTTC	CSAQTGRQETQYF
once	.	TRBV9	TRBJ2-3	TGTGCCTGCAGCCAAAGTGGGGTGAACACCGGGGAAGGCGCAGATACGCAGTATTTT	CACSQSGVNTGEGADTQYF
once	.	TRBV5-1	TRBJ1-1	TGCGCCAGCAGCCGTCTGGGGGTCACTGAAGCTTTCTTT	CASSRLGVTEAFF
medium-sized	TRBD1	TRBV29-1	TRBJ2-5	TGCAGCGTTGGGGACAGCCAAGAGACCCAGTACTTC	CSVGDSQETQYF
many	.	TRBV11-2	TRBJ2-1	TGTGCCAGCAGACCTCCGAGACTAGATGAGCAGTTCTTC	CASRPPRLDEQFF
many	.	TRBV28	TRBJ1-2	TGTGCCAGCAGTTCCCACTCAGGGAGAGGCTACACCTTC	CASSSHSGRGYTF
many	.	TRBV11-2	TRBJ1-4	TGTGCCAGCAGCTTAGGGGCGCAAAAACTGTTTTTT	CASSLGAQKLFF
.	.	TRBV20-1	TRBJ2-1	TGCAGTGCGCTTATTCAGGGGAGGACGTTAGATGAGCAGTTCTTC	CSALIQGRTLDEQFF
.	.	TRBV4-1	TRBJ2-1	TGCGCCAGCAGCCAAGAACGAGCAAGAGTCAATGAGCAGTTCTTC	CASSQERARVNEQFF
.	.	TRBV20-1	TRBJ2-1	TGCAGTGTTAGCGTTCGGGGGTACAACGAGCAGTTCTTC	CSVSVRGYNEQFF
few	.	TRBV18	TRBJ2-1	TGTGCCAGCTCACCGGGCTTGAACAATGAGCAGTTCTTC	CASSPGLNNEQFF
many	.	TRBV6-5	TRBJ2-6	TGTGCCAGCCAATATGGGCCTGACTCTGGGGCCAACGTCCTGACTTTC	CASQYGPDSGANVLTF